A single sample gave rise to the 30 T cell receptor beta chains below, sequenced in a study of T cell repertoires in aging, cancer and after chemotherapy. Rearranged V-D-J TRB sequences were amplified with a mixed TRB-A/B primer pool. TCRdb recomputed calls from the multiplex PCR reads with MiXCR, one row per CDR3 protein. The sample carries 7,300 or so distinct CDR3 sequences, less than 70% recorded once. Peripheral blood genomic DNA, not sorted cells or RNA, was the template. Sequenced sample: blood. The source is a human donor with a solid tumor.

This clonotype came up once. Here the CDR3 DNA reads TGTGCCAGCAGTACACGCCCACCCGGGCAGTTCTTC. Translated, it gives CASSTRPPGQFF. This chain links TRBV27 with TRBJ2-1; D uncertain. Trimming took 5 bases from V and 12 from J, leaving 14 bases between them. CDR3 size: 12 residues. Germline values: CDR1 MNHEY, CDR2 SMNVEV (reference sequence).

This chain joins TRBV12-3 or TRBV12-4 and TRBJ1-4; 9 nucleotides align to TRBD1. This CDR3 region has 14 residues. The V and J ends lost 7 bases and 6 bases, in that order; junction bases with no gene match: 6. Here the CDR3 reads CASKRTGEDEKLFF. In nucleotides, the CDR3 is TGTGCCAGCAAGCGGACAGGGGAAGATGAAAAACTGTTTTTT.

This clonotype has a handful of counts. CDR3 DNA sequence: TGTGCCAGCACTAGACAGGGGGTGGGTGAAAAACTGTTTTTT. It codes for CASTRQGVGEKLFF. The chain recombines TRBV27 with TRBJ1-4; TRBD1 aligns across 9 bases. Trimming removed 7 bases from V and 7 bases from J; junction bases left unmatched: 7. Germline CDR1 reads MNHEY; CDR2 reads SMNVEV (reference sequence). This CDR3 is built from 14 residues.

The V call is TRBV6-5, the J call TRBJ2-5, with D unclear. Per the germline V gene, CDR1 is MNHEY and CDR2 is SVGAGI. CDR3 length equals 14 residues. Trimming pared 5 bases from V and 0 bases from J, leaving 10 bases between. As DNA, the CDR3 is TGTGCCAGCAGTGACTGGACGTACCAAGAGACCCAGTACTTC. This codes for CASSDWTYQETQYF.

This clonotype was counted only a few times. The chain recombines TRBV5-6 with TRBJ2-6; D may correspond to TRBD1 or TRBD2 (5 bases each). CDR1 is SGHDT, CDR2 YYEEEE, per germline. The CDR3 extends over 17 amino acids. V shed 4 bases and J shed 0 bases, with 14 bases lying between them. CDR3 sequence (DNA): TGTGCCAGCAGCCCCCGGGACGGAAGCTCTGGGGCCAACGTCCTGACTTTC. The encoded protein is CASSPRDGSSGANVLTF.

The V call is TRBV6-2 or TRBV6-3, the J call TRBJ1-4, with 7 positions matching TRBD1. CDR1 is MNHEY and CDR2 is SVGEGT in the germline V gene. CDR3 size: 13 residues. V lost 6 bases and J lost 6; bases outside the gene matches: 4. The CDR3 region has the DNA TGTGCCAGCAGGACAGGGAAGGATGAAAAACTGTTTTTT. Residues: CASRTGKDEKLFF.

The chain employs TRBV20-1 and TRBJ1-5; D gene uncertain. CDR1 is DFQATT, CDR2 SNEGSKA, per germline (reference sequence). The CDR3 totals 14 residues. The germline V and J ends were trimmed by 6 bases and 0 bases, with 12 bases remaining between them. The CDR3 DNA sequence: TGCAGTGCCCAGCGTCTCAATAGCAATCAGCCCCAGCATTTT. Its protein is CSAQRLNSNQPQHF.

This clonotype was counted only a few times. V gene TRBV30 combines with J gene TRBJ1-3; D is uncertain. The length of the CDR3 is 15 residues. Germline V gene data show CDR1 as GTSNPN and CDR2 as SVGIG (reference sequence). V was cut by 2 bases and J by 0 bases, with 11 bases left in between. Here the CDR3 DNA reads TGTGCCTGGAGTCAGGACGTCTTCTCTGGAAACACCATATATTTT. It translates to CAWSQDVFSGNTIYF. Variable domain in full (rest from reference TRBV30 and TRBJ1-3): SQTIHQWPATLVQPVGSPLSLECTVEGTSNPNLYWYRQAAGRGLQLLFYSVGIGQISSEVPQNLSASRPQDRQFILSSKKLLLSDSGFYLCAWSQDVFSGNTIYFGEGSWLTVV.

CDR3 in amino acids: CASSWGQGPGEQYF. The DNA of the CDR3 is TGTGCCAGCAGCTGGGGACAGGGACCGGGGGAGCAGTACTTC. This sequence joins TRBV7-9 and TRBJ2-7, with 9 positions matching TRBD1. The ends lost 4 bases at V and 7 bases at J; junction bases unmatched: 8. This CDR3 spans 14 amino acids. Germline CDR1 is SEHNR and CDR2 is FQNEAQ (reference sequence).

This clonotype is a singleton in its sample. The V gene is TRBV20-1, the J gene TRBJ1-1; TRBD1 matches at 7 bases. Trimming removed 7 bases from V and 3 bases from J; junction bases left unmatched: 8. The CDR3 covers 13 residues. Germline lookup yields CDR1 DFQATT and CDR2 SNEGSKA (reference sequence). Here the CDR3 reads CSVRGQGDTEAFF. CDR3 in DNA: TGCAGTGTCCGGGGGCAGGGGGACACTGAAGCTTTCTTT.

This chain uses TRBV7-2 with TRBJ2-1; 8 bases are a match to TRBD2. The CDR3 runs to 14 residues. The trim removed 5 bases at V and 3 bases at J, leaving 3 bases unmatched. The germline V gene encodes CDR1 SGHTA and CDR2 FQGNSA. The CDR3 loop reads CASSQGTSYNEQFF. Here the CDR3 DNA reads TGTGCCAGCAGCCAGGGGACTAGCTACAATGAGCAGTTCTTC.

V is TRBV19 and J is TRBJ2-2; D unresolved. Per the germline V gene, CDR1 is LNHDA and CDR2 is SQIVND (reference sequence). Between the trimmed V and J ends, which lost 7 bases and 0 bases, there was a span of 15 bases. The CDR3 has 16 amino acids. As DNA, the CDR3 is TGTGCCAGTACTCGCGACTGGGTCTCGAACACCGGGGAGCTGTTTTTT. Translating it yields CASTRDWVSNTGELFF.

The chain employs TRBV10-3 and TRBJ2-7; no firm D call. Germline CDR1 and CDR2: ENHRY and SYGVKD. The CDR3 consists of 14 residues. Trimming took 6 bases from V and 6 from J, leaving 18 bases between them. CDR3 DNA sequence: TGTGCCATCAGGACTCCCTCAGATGGTGGCGAGCAGTACTTC. This codes for CAIRTPSDGGEQYF.

Comment on this clonotype: Sequence at one end of the junction differs from germline and may be a read error. V is TRBV5-1 and J is TRBJ2-3; TRBD2 matches at 7 bases. The CDR3 is made up of 14 amino acids. Germline CDR1 and CDR2: SGHRS and YFSETQ. CDR3 bases: TGTGCCAGCAGCCCTGGGAGGGACACAGATACGCAGTATTTT. As protein: CASSPGRDTDTQYF. The full variable domain, with the rest looked up from reference TRBV5-1 and TRBJ2-3, is KAGVTQTPRYLIKTRGQQVTLSCSPISGHRSVSWYQQTPGQGLQFLFEYFSETQRNKGNFPGRFSGRQFSNSRSEMNVSTLELGDSALYLCASSPGRDTDTQYFGPGTRLTVL.

In its sample, this clonotype was seen a few times. The chain links TRBV21-1 to TRBJ1-2. TRBV21-1 is given as a pseudogene. The CDR3 loop spans 13 amino acids. Here the CDR3 reads CASSKWEGQISNF. The CDR3 DNA is TGTGCCAGCAGCAAGTGGGAGGGACAAATATCTAACTTC.

This clonotype was counted once. The chain employs TRBV7-2 and TRBJ2-1; D perhaps matches TRBD2 (6 bases). Germline assignment: CDR1 SGHTA and CDR2 FQGNSA. The CDR3 covers 17 residues. V was trimmed by 5 bases and J by 0 bases, leaving 17 bases between them. The CDR3 is CASSHRGGVSSYNEQFF. The CDR3 nucleotides read TGTGCCAGCAGCCACCGGGGCGGGGTAAGCTCCTACAATGAGCAGTTCTTC.

The chain uses TRBV19 and TRBJ2-1, with D maybe TRBD2 (6 bases). Trimming took off 7 bases at V and 4 bases at J, with 11 bases between the two ends. Germline CDR1 is LNHDA and CDR2 is SQIVND (reference sequence). There are 13 residues in the CDR3. CDR3: CASKRAPYNEQFF. CDR3 DNA sequence: TGTGCCAGTAAGCGGGCGCCTTACAATGAGCAGTTCTTC.

The V call is TRBV7-2, the J call TRBJ1-2; D unresolved. The CDR3 length is 15 residues. Per the germline V gene, CDR1 is SGHTA and CDR2 is FQGNSA. Between the trimmed V and J ends, which lost 2 bases and 2 bases, there was a span of 12 bases. The CDR3 region is CASSLSPGRNYGYTF. The CDR3 DNA reads as TGTGCCAGCAGCTTAAGTCCCGGGCGAAACTATGGCTACACCTTC. Full variable domain (rest looked up from reference TRBV7-2 and TRBJ1-2): GAGVSQSPSNKVTEKGKDVELRCDPISGHTALYWYRQSLGQGLEFLIYFQGNSAPDKSGLPSDRFSAERTGGSVSTLTIQRTQQEDSAVYLCASSLSPGRNYGYTFGSGTRLTVV.

The chain employs TRBV7-9 and TRBJ2-4, with D perhaps matching TRBD1 or TRBD2 (6 bases each). The CDR3 runs 17 residues. The germline gives CDR1 SEHNR, CDR2 FQNEAQ (reference sequence). Trimming removed 1 base from V and 8 bases from J, with 21 bases in between. The CDR3 is CASSLVAGGPSSDIQYF. CDR3 DNA: TGTGCCAGCAGCTTAGTGGCCGGGGGCCCCTCGAGCGACATTCAGTACTTC.

The gene calls are TRBV6-1 and TRBJ2-7; the D is unclear. V lost 7 bases to trimming and J lost 0 bases, with 13 bases between them. This CDR3 region has 14 residues. Germline V gene lookup returns CDR1 MNHNS and CDR2 SASEGT. The CDR3 loop reads CASNTPGYSYEQYF. In nucleotides, the CDR3 is TGTGCCAGCAACACTCCTGGGTACTCCTACGAGCAGTACTTC.

The chain combines TRBV10-3 with TRBJ1-3, with D possibly being TRBD1 (5 bases). CDR1 and CDR2 (germline): ENHRY, SYGVKD. The CDR3 is 17 amino acids. Trimming pared 0 bases from V and 0 bases from J, leaving 12 bases between. CDR3 residues: CAISESGRTFSGNTIYF. CDR3 bases: TGTGCCATCAGTGAGTCGGGGCGGACTTTCTCTGGAAACACCATATATTTT.

This sequence joins TRBV7-2 and TRBJ2-3; TRBD1 aligns across 9 bases. The CDR3 totals 15 residues. Germline V gives CDR1 SGHTA, CDR2 FQGNSA. V lost 3 bases and J lost 2; bases outside the gene matches: 3. CDR3 bases: TGTGCCAGCAGCTTGGACAGGGGATTCACAGATACGCAGTATTTT. Protein product: CASSLDRGFTDTQYF.

About this clonotype: A much larger clone lies one base from this, so it may be a read error. The chain uses TRBV29-1 and TRBJ1-2; D unresolved. Looked up from germline, CDR1 is SQVTM and CDR2 is ANQGSEA. This CDR3 has 13 amino acids. CDR3 sequence (DNA): TGCAGCGTTGAAAACAGTTGGAGATATGGCTACAACTTC. Amino acids: CSVENSWRYGYNF. Full variable domain (remainder filled in from reference TRBV29-1 and TRBJ1-2): SAVISQKPSRDICQRGTSLTIQCQVDSQVTMMFWYRQQPGQSLTLIATANQGSEATYESGFVIDKFPISRPNLTFSTLTVSNMSPEDSSIYLCSVENSWRYGYNFGSGTRLTVV.

This clonotype came up a few times. This chain connects TRBV24-1 to TRBJ1-2, with D possibly TRBD1 on 5 matching bases. This CDR3 region has 12 residues. From germline, CDR1 is KGHDR and CDR2 SFDVKD. Trimming stripped 2 bases from V and 6 bases from J, with 6 bases between. CDR3 DNA: TGTGCCACCAGTGATTCGGGACATGGCTACACCTTC. Protein: CATSDSGHGYTF.

V and J are TRBV7-9 and TRBJ2-3; 7 positions agree with TRBD2. CDR1 is SEHNR, CDR2 FQNEAQ, per germline (reference sequence). The CDR3 is 14 residues long. V shed 7 bases, J shed 5 bases, and the junction held 9 bases outside the gene matches. In nucleotides, the CDR3 is TGTGCCAGCACCCTAGCGGTAGGGGTAGATACGCAGTATTTT. Amino acids: CASTLAVGVDTQYF.

This chain links TRBV27 with TRBJ2-7; D is unresolved. This CDR3 has 13 amino acids. Trimming removed 3 bases at V and 0 bases at J, with 6 bases between. Germline lookup yields CDR1 MNHEY and CDR2 SMNVEV (reference sequence). For the CDR3, the DNA is TGTGCCAGCAGTTTTGGGTTCTCCTACGAGCAGTACTTC. This codes for CASSFGFSYEQYF.

This clonotype was recorded only once. The gene calls are TRBV25-1 and TRBJ2-2, with 10 positions matching TRBD1. Germline V gene data show CDR1 as MGHDK and CDR2 as SYGVNS. The CDR3 spans 16 residues. J gave up 3 bases and V 6 bases, and 7 bases lay outside the gene matches. CDR3 amino acids: CASSLGTGVDTGELFF. The CDR3, as DNA: TGTGCCAGCAGCCTAGGGACAGGGGTCGACACCGGGGAGCTGTTTTTT.

V and J are TRBV28 and TRBJ2-7; TRBD2 matches 8 bases. The CDR3 totals 14 residues. Losses at the gene ends were 8 bases for V and 4 bases for J; bases not matched to a gene: 10. The germline gives CDR1 MDHEN, CDR2 SYDVKM. The CDR3 loop reads CASSPGGRVYEQYF. The CDR3 nucleotides read TGTGCCAGCTCCCCGGGGGGGCGGGTATACGAGCAGTACTTC.

V gene TRBV7-9 combines with J gene TRBJ1-6; D may be TRBD1 (6 bases). CDR3 length equals 15 residues. CDR1 and CDR2 (germline): SEHNR, FQNEAQ (reference sequence). The ends were cut back, 1 base at V and 10 bases at J, with 14 bases in the middle. The CDR3 sequence: CASSLGETGKSPLHF. The CDR3 coding sequence is TGTGCCAGCAGCTTAGGGGAGACAGGCAAATCACCCCTCCACTTT.

This sequence joins TRBV11-2 and TRBJ1-2; 8 bases align to TRBD1. The CDR3 contains 17 residues. The V gene's germline CDR1 is SGHAT and CDR2 FQNNGV. Losses at the gene ends were 5 bases for V and 3 bases for J; bases not matched to a gene: 14. CDR3 sequence reads: CASSLNRGGLLYYGYTF. CDR3 bases: TGTGCCAGCAGCCTCAACAGGGGGGGCCTCCTGTACTATGGCTACACCTTC.